The 3 T cell receptor beta chains below all came from one sample that was sequenced in a study of radiotherapy plus CTLA-4 blockade in lung cancer. This table comes from immunoSEQ multiplex PCR, and its TCRdb copy is limited to in-frame clones, with some not included. The data hold tens of thousands of clones, with 75% to 85% observed a single time. This sample comprised peripheral blood, obtained from a patient treated with radiotherapy plus ipilimumab. The receptor source for this set is a human donor with non-small cell lung cancer that progressed on radiotherapy plus ipilimumab.

This clone rates as medium-sized. The chain couples TRBV10-3 to TRBJ1-6, with D hard to call. Deletions cut 3 bases from V and 9 bases from J, with 15 bases between. CDR3 size: 15 residues. CDR1 is ENHRY and CDR2 is SYGVKD in the germline V gene. As DNA, the CDR3 is TGTGCCATCAGTGACCAAAATATGGGGAGTTCACCCCTCCACTTT. It is translated as CAISDQNMGSSPLHF.

The J gene is TRBJ2-2, the V gene TRBV18; D is possibly TRBD1 (5 bases). V was clipped by 0 bases and J by 6 bases, with 11 bases between them. Germline V gene data show CDR1 as KGHSH and CDR2 as LQKENI. This CDR3 contains 15 residues. CDR3 loop: CASSPPAQAAGELFF. CDR3 coding DNA: TGTGCCAGCTCACCACCTGCACAGGCAGCCGGGGAGCTGTTTTTT.

The V and J genes are TRBV6-5 and TRBJ2-5; weak D call: TRBD1 (6 bases). TRBJ2-7 matches the DNA end more closely, so the J call is doubtful. This CDR3 spans 14 amino acids. Germline V gene lookup returns CDR1 MNHEY and CDR2 SVGAGI. The DNA of the CDR3 is TGTGCCAGCCGAAAATCGGGACAACTTTACGAGCAGTACTTC. It translates to CASRKSGQLYEQYF.